These 9 T cell receptor beta chains were all obtained from the same sample, sequenced in a study of OX40 agonist ivuxolimab in advanced cancers. Libraries were prepared by immunoSEQ multiplex PCR; TCRdb keeps only in-frame clonotypes and omits some of them. The sample shows about 90,000 clones, about 90% of them seen only once. The sample here was CD4+ or CD8+ T cells sorted from blood, taken in a trial of the OX40 agonist ivuxolimab. These receptors all come from an adult with an advanced solid tumor such as melanoma, head and neck, liver or kidney cancer.

The chain couples TRBV6-5 to TRBJ2-2; the match to TRBD1 covers 9 bases. J lost 3 bases, V lost 5 bases, and 4 bases had no gene match. Germline CDR1 MNHEY, CDR2 SVGAGI. The CDR3 runs to 15 residues. CDR3 in DNA: TGTGCCAGCAGTCACAGGGGGCCGGACACCGGGGAGCTGTTTTTT. Residues: CASSHRGPDTGELFF.

The chain recombines TRBV28 with TRBJ2-7; weak D call: TRBD2 (5 bases). V was trimmed by 2 bases and J by 3 bases, leaving 11 bases between them. The CDR3 extends over 14 amino acids. Germline V gives CDR1 MDHEN, CDR2 SYDVKM. The CDR3 loop reads CASSLIGGDYEQYF. DNA of the CDR3: TGTGCCAGCAGTTTAATTGGAGGAGACTACGAGCAGTACTTC.

The chain links TRBV5-1 to TRBJ2-4; D call uncertain. In germline, CDR1 is SGHRS, CDR2 YFSETQ. This CDR3 contains 14 residues. V was clipped by 0 bases and J by 6 bases, with 10 bases between them. The CDR3 sequence: CASSLGDRGNIQYF. For the CDR3, the DNA is TGCGCCAGCAGCTTGGGGGATCGCGGAAACATTCAGTACTTC.

In nucleotides, the CDR3 is TGTGCCATCAGTGAGTCTGGGAGCTCCTACAATGAGCAGTTCTTC. The encoded protein is CAISESGSSYNEQFF. The chain uses TRBV10-3 and TRBJ2-1; tentatively, D is TRBD2 (5 bases). Germline V gene lookup returns CDR1 ENHRY and CDR2 SYGVKD. The V end lost 0 bases, the J end lost 0 bases, and 6 bases lay between the germline ends. The CDR3 contains 15 residues.

CDR3 bases: TGTGCCAGCAGTGTCGAAGGACAGGGGGGGGACGAGCAGTACTTC. Protein sequence: CASSVEGQGGDEQYF. This sequence joins TRBV2 and TRBJ2-7, with 10 nucleotides matching TRBD1. The CDR3 is 15 amino acids. Trimming cost V 4 bases and J 5 bases; bases outside gene matches: 8. The germline CDR1 and CDR2 sequences are SNHLY and FYNNEI.

The gene calls are TRBV7-2 and TRBJ1-2; D ambiguous. The CDR3 is made up of 12 amino acids. V was pared by 2 bases and J by 5 bases, with 6 bases between. Germline V gene lookup returns CDR1 SGHTA and CDR2 FQGNSA. CDR3 amino acids: CASSLLSYGYTF. The CDR3 DNA follows: TGTGCCAGCAGCTTATTAAGTTATGGCTACACCTTC. The full variable domain, rest sourced from reference TRBV7-2 and TRBJ1-2, is GAGVSQSPSNKVTEKGKDVELRCDPISGHTALYWYRQSLGQGLEFLIYFQGNSAPDKSGLPSDRFSAERTGGSVSTLTIQRTQQEDSAVYLCASSLLSYGYTFGSGTRLTVV.

The chain recombines TRBV30 with TRBJ2-1; D not certain. Trimming cost V 3 bases and J 9 bases, with 9 bases left between them. This CDR3 comprises 11 residues. Looked up from germline, CDR1 is GTSNPN and CDR2 is SVGIG (reference sequence). The CDR3 DNA follows: TGTGCCTGGAGCGTTAGCTCTGAGCAGTTCTTC. This gives the protein CAWSVSSEQFF.

The chain employs TRBV5-1 and TRBJ2-7; 12 nucleotides match TRBD1. J was trimmed by 4 bases and V by 3 bases; bases with no gene match: 8. This CDR3 has 16 residues. CDR1 is SGHRS, CDR2 YFSETQ, per germline. CDR3 nucleotides: TGCGCCAGCAGCTCTTCCGGGACAGGGGGCACATACGAGCAGTACTTC. It encodes CASSSSGTGGTYEQYF.

Turning to this clone: The same CDR3 arises from other DNA sequences in this sample as well. The CDR3 protein is CASREQGAEQYF. For the CDR3, the DNA is TGTGCCAGCAGGGAACAGGGGGCCGAGCAGTACTTC. The rearrangement uses TRBV2 and TRBJ2-7, with 9 bases that match TRBD1. The germline CDR1 and CDR2 sequences are SNHLY and FYNNEI. The CDR3 extends over 12 amino acids. The ends lost 6 bases at V and 6 bases at J; junction bases unmatched: 3.